This T cell receptor (beta chain) was recorded in a study of CD8 T cells in Susac syndrome. Background on the study: Patients with Susac syndrome were therapy-naive, on corticosteroids, or on intravenous immunoglobulin alone at the time that blood was drawn.

RNA totalling roughly 0.45 to 1 ug underwent reverse transcription with random hexamers. TCRdb reprocessed the immunoSEQ multiplex PCR reads via MiXCR and lists one record per CDR3 protein. The table includes approximately 74,000 distinct CDR3 sequences, roughly 94% detected once. Sequencing of TCR beta was undertaken in CD8+ and CD4+ T cells derived from blood. The diagnostic criteria for definite or probable disease, as recently defined, were met by the patients with Susac syndrome. The germline gives CDR1 GTSNPN, CDR2 SVGIG (reference sequence). The CDR3 runs 14 residues. Deletions cut 5 bases from V and 5 bases from J, with 15 bases between.

Source material: CD8+ T cells from PBMCs. The TCR comes from a human donor with Susac syndrome. The chain employs TRBV30 and TRBJ2-2; either TRBD1 or TRBD2 may supply D (5 bases each). DNA for the CDR3: TGTGCCTGGGGGGGTAGCGTCGGAACCGGGGAGCTGTTTTTT. Translating it yields CAWGGSVGTGELFF.